This T cell receptor beta chain was found in a study of control samples from healthy donors and cancer patients. The CDR3 totals 16 residues. CDR1 and CDR2 from the germline V gene are LGHNA and YSLEER. The V end lost 0 bases, the J end lost 7 bases, and 15 bases lay between the germline ends. Profiled with immunoSEQ multiplex PCR; TCRdb holds only in-frame clones, not every one. The table records under 200,000 clones, 91% of them present only once. This sequence originates from a woman in her 30s in good health. This chain joins TRBV4-3 and TRBJ1-4; D might be TRBD1 (5 bases). The material sequenced was blood. The CDR3 DNA is TGCGCCAGCAGCCAAGATATAAAGCGGGGGGGTGAAAAACTGTTTTTT. It encodes CASSQDIKRGGEKLFF.